Included here is one TCR beta chain sequence, with context. The target antigen is unknown. A 6-nucleotide sample barcode was carried by the UMIs, which template switching added. TCRdb re-analyzed the 5' RACE reads; it lists each CDR3 protein once, without DNA. Recorded for this sample: a few hundred thousand distinct CDR3 sequences. This sample stems from a study of monozygotic twins with inflammatory bowel disease. Study conclusions and caveats: The authors note that differing immunosuppressive treatments may have added variability to patient repertoires. It was not supported that a single strong signal or clonotype was associated with IBD.

Germline V lookup: CDR1 MNHNS, CDR2 SASEGT. This CDR3 spans 16 amino acids. What was sequenced was blood. This TCR was sampled from a human donor with ulcerative colitis or Crohn's disease, or a healthy co-twin of an affected twin (not recorded which). The chain uses TRBV6-1 and TRBJ2-4; TCRdb picks TRBD1, but there is no DNA to check that call. Here the CDR3 reads CASSEAVGRLKDIQYF.